This T cell receptor beta chain stems from a study of Graves' ophthalmopathy and Graves' hyperthyroidism (dated by TCRdb to between 2018 and 2020). For the study in its entirety: Peripheral blood was collected before any treatment was given, at the time of initial diagnosis. T-cell repertoires of thyroid tissue and blood were compared in about 6 hyperthyroidism patients. The roughly 100 discovery patients were randomly divided into training and test sets at a 7:3 ratio. TCR beta repertoire signatures were used to distinguish Graves' ophthalmopathy from Graves' hyperthyroidism and to predict progression to ophthalmopathy. A discovery set of 100 patients (more than 40 ophthalmopathy, 60 or so stable hyperthyroidism) was enrolled to explore V-J signatures distinguishing ophthalmopathy from hyperthyroidism. In total, 135 blood samples were TCR-sequenced: 43 ophthalmopathy, about 75 hyperthyroidism and about 17 hyperthyroidism-to-ophthalmopathy patients. An independent validation cohort was composed of some 19 hyperthyroidism patients and approximately 15 patients who later progressed from hyperthyroidism to ophthalmopathy. Once sampling was done, hyperthyroidism patients were given methimazole at a starting dose of 30 mg daily, while ophthalmopathy patients were given high-dose intravenous methylprednisolone. What the study reported, not specific to this receptor: Most expanded thyroid clonotypes with frequency above 0.001 were also detected in blood, suggesting blood repertoires may reflect the thyroid immune response. In validation, the model predicted ophthalmopathy progression with about 64% sensitivity and around 72% specificity; around twelve predicted patients were CT-confirmed with GO in a median of approximately 6.5 months. Sample size was not statistically predetermined, and group allocation was not concealed from the investigators. Ophthalmopathy was separated from stable hyperthyroidism by the 13-signature model with more than 85% sensitivity and about 81% specificity in cross-validation and with 80%/75% in the test set.

For repertoire sequencing, the TCR beta CDR3 regions were amplified from RNA transcripts. A first-round RT-PCR used HTBI primers with the Qiagen OneStep RT-PCR kit, followed by a second-round multiplex PCR, size selection and purification. The libraries underwent paired-end sequencing with 100 bp reads on an Illumina HiSeq2000. Concerning the study's data processing: SOAPnuke was used to process the reads, removing any read that contained adapters or uncalled bases, had a mean Phred below 15, or lacked an exact match to the constant primer or identifier. COPE v1.2.5 was used to merge the high-quality paired reads. Each unique nucleotide sequence was treated as a clonotype, and MiTCR v1.1 was used to align the clonotypes to the IMGT TRB V, D and J references. Only V-J combinations with frequency above 0.0001 were analysed, covering approximately 99% of repertoires. For each V-J combination, a TCR clonal expansion and chaos score was defined as F50 clonal expansion divided by the chaos observed in the TCRdist matrix. Welch's t-statistics and random forest were used to narrow the features down to 10 to 15 V-J combinations, which were then fed into a naive Bayes classifier. The similarity between thyroid and blood repertoires was quantified using the Morisita-Horn index. In-frame beta chains were kept once TCRdb had trimmed the public reads at Q25 with fastp and called clones with MiXCR. Every entry covers one CDR3 protein and lists the most common genes and DNA from its rows. The V and J calls follow TCRdb's processing rather than the paper's. This sample lists some 390,000 distinct CDR3 sequences; approximately 20% were detected once. In total, the top ten clones hold around 1.6% of the sample.

This clonotype was observed at least ten times. Its antigen specificity is not known. No base quality values were provided; no much bigger clone lies one nucleotide off. Sequences SQVTM (CDR1) and ANQGSEA (CDR2) are obtained from the germline V gene. V has 7 bases trimmed and J has 4 bases trimmed; junction bases matching no gene number 8. The CDR3 has 14 amino acids, counting the end cysteine and phenylalanine. The DNA shown is the 42-base CDR3, in frame from base 1. Ophthalmopathy patients had moderately to severely active disease, Clinical Activity Score of at least 3, NOSPECS grade of at least 4, and disease duration under 3 months. Patients with other autoimmune diseases, uncontrolled infections, pregnancy or lactation were excluded. Clinical symptoms, serum thyroxine, TRAb, thyroid ultrasound and orbital computed tomography formed the basis of the diagnosis. PBMCs were isolated from 7.5 to 10 ml of fresh peripheral blood by Ficoll-Paque density gradient centrifugation. Total RNA was extracted using Trizol reagent, and RNA quality was checked on an Agilent 2100 Bioanalyzer.

The chain employs TRBV29-1 and TRBJ2-2; TRBD1 fits 8 bases in the junction. Sequencing was done on a sample of peripheral blood. This receptor was taken from a woman aged 18-29 years with Graves' ophthalmopathy. Donor details come from another sample of the same person, matched by shared clones. The DNA sequence follows: TGCAGCGCTTCGGGACAGGATGGCACCGGGGAGCTGTTTTTT. This codes for CSASGQDGTGELFF.